This TCR beta chain emerged from a study of glioma-infiltrating T cells after dendritic cell vaccination. TCRB CDR3 was amplified from 2 ug genomic DNA or less. Sequencing was performed with immunoSEQ multiplex PCR; in TCRdb, only in-frame clones are kept and a portion is missing. The sample consists of nearly 85,000 clones, around 90% of them appearing once. Before vaccination, two weeks after the third vaccination, and at progression, PBMC were collected. This TCR derives from a human donor with glioblastoma. The sequencing used blood, collected before dendritic cell vaccination.

In nucleotides, the CDR3 is TGTGCCAGCAGCTTAACACAGAACACTGAAGCTTTCTTT. This codes for CASSLTQNTEAFF. The chain combines TRBV13 with TRBJ1-1; D gene uncertain. This CDR3 is 13 amino acids long. The germline CDR1 and CDR2 sequences are PRHDT and FYEKMQ (reference sequence). Trimming cost V 2 bases and J 1 base, with 5 bases left between them. The variable domain in full, with the rest retrieved from reference TRBV13 and TRBJ1-1, is AAGVIQSPRHLIKEKRETATLKCYPIPRHDTVYWYQQGPGQDPQFLISFYEKMQSDKGSIPDRFSAQQFSDYHSELNMSSLELGDSALYFCASSLTQNTEAFFGQGTRLTVV.